This T cell receptor (beta chain) was recovered during a study of T-cell reconstitution after alpha-beta-depleted transplantation in children. General observations from the study: Several hundred expanded graft clones reportedly supplied alpha-beta T cells about two months after transplant.

On this clonotype itself: Antigen unknown.

Unique molecular identifiers were built into the TCRbeta library. TCRdb used MiXCR to reprocess the PCR reads, holding one entry per CDR3 protein. The sample contains 500,000 to 600,000 distinct CDR3 sequences, over 25% of which appear only once. The CDR3 spans 16 residues. Trimming stripped 1 base from V and 4 bases from J, with 14 bases between. Germline loops: CDR1 MNHEY, CDR2 SVGAGI. The chain joins TRBV6-5 to TRBJ2-1; D tentatively reads TRBD1 or TRBD2 (5 bases each). The clonotype originates from a boy in the first two years of life with Wiskott-Aldrich syndrome, due to receive a stem cell transplant. The sample consisted of PBMCs, taken before TCRalphabeta/CD19-depleted stem cell transplant. The CDR3 region is CASSYYPGTAYNEQFF. The CDR3 DNA is TGTGCCAGCAGTTACTACCCCGGGACCGCTTACAATGAGCAGTTCTTC.